These T cell receptor beta chains were read from a single sample in a study of regulatory T cells in long-lasting Graves disease. TCRdb independently ran MiXCR on the multiplex PCR reads; one entry per CDR3 protein. The data show some 370,000 distinct CDR3 sequences, roughly 10% seen once. These same records also appear under a second study, on T cells in Graves' hyperthyroidism and ophthalmopathy.

The specimen comprised peripheral blood mononuclear cells (PBMCs), sampled at new diagnosis, from a patient treated with antithyroid drugs. Source of these receptors: a woman aged 18 to 35 with Graves disease. CDR3s include the opening cysteine and the closing phenylalanine or tryptophan. Each record gives: CDR3 length, J gene, V gene, D gene, clone size, CDR3 DNA, CDR3 protein. The D gene is left open where the match is weak. Where a row states a size, it is once, few, many or the class of an expanded clone; other rows omit it.

length: 15; J: TRBJ2-2; V: TRBV24-1; D: .; size: many; DNA: TGTGCCACCAGTGATATGACGGGGGAGACCGGGGAGCTGTTTTTT; CDR3: CATSDMTGETGELFF
length: 12; J: TRBJ2-7; V: TRBV18; D: .; size: many; DNA: TGTGCCAGCTCACTATCTCAGCGGGAGCAGTACTTC; CDR3: CASSLSQREQYF
length: 14; J: TRBJ1-4; V: TRBV6-5; D: .; size: few; DNA: TGTGCCAGCAGTTACTCTGCTTTAAAAGAAAAACTGTTTTTT; CDR3: CASSYSALKEKLFF
length: 13; J: TRBJ2-7; V: TRBV19; D: TRBD2; size: .; DNA: TGTGCCAGTGGCAGCGGGAGGATAAGCGAGCAGTACTTC; CDR3: CASGSGRISEQYF
length: 16; J: TRBJ1-2; V: TRBV3-2; D: .; size: .; DNA: TGTGCCAGCAGCCAAGATCGGCCCGGGGAAGGCTATGGCTACACCTTC; CDR3: CASSQDRPGEGYGYTF
length: 17; J: TRBJ2-5; V: TRBV5-1; D: TRBD2; size: .; DNA: TGTGCCAGCAGCCTAAGGACTAGCGGGGATTATCAAGAGACCCAGTACTTC; CDR3: CASSLRTSGDYQETQYF
length: 19; J: TRBJ1-1; V: TRBV14; D: .; size: .; DNA: TGTGCCAGCAGCCAAGATAGGTGGCAAACAAGGGAAGCCTCGGGTGAAGCTTTCTTT; CDR3: CASSQDRWQTREASGEAFF
length: 18; J: TRBJ2-5; V: TRBV7-9; D: .; size: .; DNA: TGTGCCAGCAGCATCAAAAACCTACAGGGGATTAGCGGAGAGACCCAGTACTTC; CDR3: CASSIKNLQGISGETQYF
length: 15; J: TRBJ2-3; V: TRBV5-1; D: .; size: .; DNA: TGCGCCAGCAGCTCCACGGGGCAGAACACAGATACGCAGTATTTT; CDR3: CASSSTGQNTDTQYF
length: 13; J: TRBJ2-2; V: TRBV19; D: .; size: many; DNA: TGTGCCAGTAGTATAGTCGCGACCGGGGAGCTGTTTTTT; CDR3: CASSIVATGELFF
length: 15; J: TRBJ1-5; V: TRBV4-1; D: TRBD1; size: many; DNA: TGCGCCAGCAGCCAGGGACAGGGAGGGGATCAGCCCCAGCATTTT; CDR3: CASSQGQGGDQPQHF
length: 14; J: TRBJ1-3; V: TRBV30; D: TRBD1; size: few; DNA: TGTGCCTGGAGGGGACAGATCTCTGGAAACACCATATATTTT; CDR3: CAWRGQISGNTIYF
length: 13; J: TRBJ1-2; V: TRBV20-1; D: .; size: many; DNA: TGCAGTGCTAGAGATAGGGGGAACTATGGCTACACCTTC; CDR3: CSARDRGNYGYTF